Below are 8 T cell receptor beta chains sequenced from a single sample in a study of T cells in Graves' hyperthyroidism and ophthalmopathy. RNA transcripts gave rise to amplified TCR beta CDR3 regions. A first-round RT-PCR of the TCR CDR3 used the HTBI primer set. MiXCR, applied by TCRdb to the multiplex PCR reads, yields one record per CDR3 protein. The sample shows about 200,000 distinct CDR3 sequences, less than 20% of them seen only once. What was sequenced was blood. These receptors were obtained from a woman in her forties or fifties with Graves' hyperthyroidism.

Points on this clonotype: Compared with germline, one end of the junction differs, possibly owing to a read error. V and J are TRBV19 and TRBJ2-7, with 7 bases lining up with TRBD1. Germline V gene data show CDR1 as LNHDA and CDR2 as SQIVND (reference sequence). The CDR3 length is 14 residues. The CDR3 DNA sequence: TGTGCCAGTAGTGTAGACAGGGATAACTACGAGCAGTACTTC. Translated, it gives CASSVDRDNYEQYF.

This clonotype was seen ten or more times. This rearrangement joins TRBV30 to TRBJ1-1, with D possibly TRBD1 on 5 matching bases. The germline V and J ends were trimmed by 4 bases and 5 bases, with 8 bases remaining between them. This CDR3 is 11 amino acids long. Germline V gives CDR1 GTSNPN, CDR2 SVGIG (reference sequence). CDR3 in amino acids: CAWTEGTEAFF. For the CDR3, the DNA is TGTGCCTGGACGGAGGGGACTGAAGCTTTCTTT.

This chain joins TRBV20-1 and TRBJ1-3; 9 bases match TRBD1. V lost 6 bases and J lost 3; bases outside the gene matches: 6. This CDR3 has 14 residues. Looked up from germline, CDR1 is DFQATT and CDR2 is SNEGSKA (reference sequence). CDR3 region: CSALDRGRGNTIYF. CDR3 DNA sequence: TGCAGTGCATTGGACAGGGGTCGTGGAAACACCATATATTTT.

The rearrangement uses TRBV13 and TRBJ2-3, with D maybe TRBD1 (6 bases). This CDR3 has 14 residues. The V gene lost 3 bases and the J gene lost 4 bases, with 11 bases spanning the gap. CDR1 PRHDT and CDR2 FYEKMQ come from the germline V gene (reference sequence). The CDR3 region has the DNA TGTGCCAGCAGCTTCTTGGGGGCGGCAGATACGCAGTATTTT. Translation: CASSFLGAADTQYF.

In its sample, this clonotype was seen many times. The chain is built from TRBV10-3 and TRBJ2-7, with a possible D match to TRBD1 (6 bases). Germline values: CDR1 ENHRY, CDR2 SYGVKD. Trimming shortened V by 2 bases and J by 6 bases, and 17 bases separated the two germline ends. The CDR3 spans 15 residues. The DNA of the CDR3 is TGTGCCATCAGTGAGCGCCTCACAGGGTTCTTCGAGCAGTACTTC. Translating it yields CAISERLTGFFEQYF.

This clonotype was counted between two and nine times. CDR3 DNA sequence: TGCAGTGCTAGTGGACAGCTCAACTATGGCTACACCTTC. It encodes CSASGQLNYGYTF. V usage is TRBV20-1 and J usage is TRBJ1-2; a possible D gene is TRBD1 (6 bases). Germline V gene sequence: CDR1 DFQATT, CDR2 SNEGSKA (reference sequence). The CDR3 is 13 amino acids. Trimming removed 3 bases from V and 2 bases from J, with 10 bases in between.

Points on this clonotype: A read error may be the cause here, since a much bigger clone is one base away. Without the conserved terminal phenylalanine or tryptophan, this CDR3 likely stems from a read error. The rearrangement uses TRBV11-2 and TRBJ2-2; a possible D gene is TRBD2 (5 bases). Per the germline V gene, CDR1 is SGHAT and CDR2 is FQNNGV. With 4 bases removed from V and 4 bases from J, the gap between germline ends came to 13 bases. The CDR3 contains 15 residues. The CDR3 loop is CASSSADAGTGELFL. The CDR3 DNA is TGTGCCAGCAGCTCGGCTGACGCGGGCACCGGGGAGCTGTTTCTT.

The J gene is TRBJ2-3, the V gene TRBV10-3, with 11 bases fitting TRBD1. The germline V gene encodes CDR1 ENHRY and CDR2 SYGVKD. The V and J ends lost 10 bases and 4 bases, in that order; junction bases with no gene match: 10. CDR3 length equals 15 residues. CDR3 sequence reads: CASGDRGTAADTQYF. Here the CDR3 DNA reads TGTGCCAGCGGGGACAGGGGGACGGCGGCAGATACGCAGTATTTT.